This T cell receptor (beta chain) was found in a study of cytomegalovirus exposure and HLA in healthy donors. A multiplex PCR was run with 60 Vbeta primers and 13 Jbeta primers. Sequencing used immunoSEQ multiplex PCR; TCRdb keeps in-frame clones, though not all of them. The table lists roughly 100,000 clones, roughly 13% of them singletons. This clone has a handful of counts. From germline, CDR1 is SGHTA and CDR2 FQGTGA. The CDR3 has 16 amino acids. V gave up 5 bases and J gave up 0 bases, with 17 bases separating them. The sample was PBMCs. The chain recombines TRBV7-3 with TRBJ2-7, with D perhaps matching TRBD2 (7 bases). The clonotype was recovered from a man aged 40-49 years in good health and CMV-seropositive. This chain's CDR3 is CASSPSGGGSSYEQYF. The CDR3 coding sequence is TGTGCCAGCAGCCCCTCGGGGGGCGGGAGCTCCTACGAGCAGTACTTC.